This entry lists 31 T cell receptor beta chains sequenced from one sample in a study of blood T cell repertoires in COVID-19. TCRdb's table, derived via immunoSEQ multiplex PCR, lists solely in-frame clones and lacks some. This table holds roughly 260,000 clones, about 90% found once. The source material was PBMCs or T cells enriched from blood (not recorded which). The receptor set was obtained from a young woman with acute COVID-19.

The chain has TRBV19 and TRBJ2-1, with D possibly TRBD1 on 5 matching bases. This CDR3 is built from 15 residues. The germline V gene encodes CDR1 LNHDA and CDR2 SQIVND (reference sequence). V was trimmed by 6 bases and J by 8 bases, leaving 20 bases between them. CDR3 loop: CASSTGHTPEYEQFF. The CDR3 bases are TGTGCCAGTAGCACCGGACACACCCCGGAGTATGAGCAGTTCTTC.

This chain connects TRBV19 to TRBJ2-2; no reliable D call. CDR1 is LNHDA, CDR2 SQIVND, per germline (reference sequence). V was pared by 4 bases and J by 8 bases, with 11 bases between. This CDR3 spans 13 amino acids. CDR3 sequence reads: CASSTSSKGELFF. The CDR3, as DNA: TGTGCCAGTAGTACCTCATCTAAAGGGGAGCTGTTTTTT.

The chain recombines TRBV28 with TRBJ1-2; 8 nucleotides line up with TRBD1. J lost 0 bases, V lost 4 bases, and 19 bases had no gene match. CDR3 length: 20 amino acids. The germline gives CDR1 MDHEN, CDR2 SYDVKM. The CDR3: CASSSSTGTGNTNSNYGYTF. CDR3 sequence (DNA): TGTGCCAGCAGTTCCTCCACCGGGACAGGCAACACTAACTCTAACTATGGCTACACCTTC.

V gene TRBV7-6 combines with J gene TRBJ2-7, with 7 nucleotides matching TRBD1. The CDR3 covers 14 residues. The V and J ends lost 5 bases and 7 bases, in that order; junction bases with no gene match: 11. CDR1 is SGHVS, CDR2 FNYEAQ, per germline. In DNA, the CDR3 is TGTGCCAGCAGCCGGGTGGACAGGCTTGGGGAGCAGTACTTC. As protein: CASSRVDRLGEQYF.

This clone has a handful of counts. This chain joins TRBV7-2 and TRBJ2-1; 15 bases agree with TRBD2. The CDR3 contains 17 residues. J gave up 10 bases and V 1 base, and 8 bases lay outside the gene matches. Germline CDR1 SGHTA, CDR2 FQGNSA. CDR3 amino acids: CASSLVGTSGRSEEQFF. CDR3 DNA: TGTGCCAGCAGCTTAGTCGGGACTAGCGGGAGGAGTGAGGAGCAGTTCTTC.

The CDR3 coding sequence is TGTGCCAGCAGCCACCCATGGGGAGACTTAGCTCCGCTTGAGCAGTACTTC. Translating it yields CASSHPWGDLAPLEQYF. The V gene is TRBV3-1 (or the pseudogene TRBV3-2), the J gene TRBJ2-7; D might be TRBD2 (5 bases). The V and J ends lost 3 bases and 7 bases respectively, with 25 bases between them. The CDR3 covers 17 residues. CDR1 and CDR2 from the germline V gene are LGHDT and YNNKEL (reference sequence).

The chain recombines TRBV5-6 with TRBJ2-2; the D gene is possibly TRBD1 (5 bases). From germline, CDR1 is SGHDT and CDR2 YYEEEE. The ends were cut back, 4 bases at V and 4 bases at J, with 14 bases in the middle. The length of the CDR3 is 15 residues. CDR3 nucleotide sequence: TGTGCCAGCAGCATCCAGGGCGATTTCACCGGGGAGCTGTTTTTT. Its protein is CASSIQGDFTGELFF. Using reference TRBV5-6 and TRBJ2-2 for the parts outside the CDR3, the full variable domain is DAGVTQSPTHLIKTRGQQVTLRCSPKSGHDTVSWYQQALGQGPQFIFQYYEEEERQRGNFPDRFSGHQFPNYSSELNVNALLLGDSALYLCASSIQGDFTGELFFGEGSRLTVL.

DNA for the CDR3: TGTGCCAGCAGCAAAGATAAGAAAGCCCCTGGAAACACCATATATTTT. Protein product: CASSKDKKAPGNTIYF. The chain is built from TRBV21-1 and TRBJ1-3. TRBV21-1 is deemed a pseudogene. The CDR3 sequence is 16 residues long.

In regard to this clone: One end of the junction varies from germline; a read error may be responsible. The chain is built from TRBV7-3 and TRBJ1-1; no clear D. Per the germline V gene, CDR1 is SGHTA and CDR2 is FQGTGA. This CDR3 spans 13 amino acids. The CDR3 region is CASSLTKDTEAFF. DNA of the CDR3: TGTGCCAGCAGCTTAACCAAAGACACCGAAGCTTTCTTT.

The chain couples TRBV6-5 to TRBJ2-2; TRBD2 matches 8 bases. The J segment lost 6 bases and the V segment lost 6 bases, leaving 9 bases of the junction unmatched. Germline assignment: CDR1 MNHEY and CDR2 SVGAGI. This CDR3 has 15 amino acids. The CDR3 loop reads CASRKAGVSAGELFF. The CDR3 DNA sequence: TGTGCCAGCAGGAAAGCGGGAGTATCGGCCGGGGAGCTGTTTTTT.

The chain joins TRBV4-1 to TRBJ2-5; 11 bases are shared with TRBD1. V lost 4 bases and J lost 5; bases outside the gene matches: 6. Germline V gene lookup returns CDR1 MGHRA and CDR2 YSYEKL. CDR3 length: 15 amino acids. CDR3 amino acids: CASSLGQGARETQYF. The CDR3 DNA is TGCGCCAGCAGCCTTGGACAGGGGGCCCGGGAGACCCAGTACTTC.

This clone was seen a handful of times. The rearrangement joins TRBV7-3 to TRBJ2-1, with TRBD2 identical over 13 bases. From germline, CDR1 is SGHTA and CDR2 FQGTGA. This CDR3 comprises 15 residues. The V segment lost 6 bases and the J segment 7 bases; nucleotides outside the gene matches: 6. Written as DNA, the CDR3 is TGTGCCAGCAGTCTGACTAGCGGGGGGTTTAATGAGCAGTTCTTC. Translated, it gives CASSLTSGGFNEQFF.

This chain links TRBV24-1 with TRBJ2-3; weak D call: TRBD1 (7 bases). The CDR3 extends over 16 amino acids. The germline CDR1 and CDR2 sequences are KGHDR and SFDVKD. V was shortened by 4 bases and J by 0 bases, with 13 bases between the two germline ends. Written as DNA, the CDR3 is TGTGCCACCAGTGACCCGACAGGGACTAGCACAGATACGCAGTATTTT. It specifies CATSDPTGTSTDTQYF.

The chain has TRBV10-1 and TRBJ2-5; D uncertain. Germline V gene sequence: CDR1 WNHNN, CDR2 SYGVQD (reference sequence). There are 13 residues in the CDR3. V lost 3 bases, J lost 5 bases, and 10 bases lay in between. CDR3 in amino acids: CASSDHSRETQYF. The CDR3 DNA follows: TGCGCCAGCAGTGACCACTCGCGGGAGACCCAGTACTTC.

The chain combines TRBV6-1 with TRBJ2-4; TRBD1 matches 9 bases. Germline lookup yields CDR1 MNHNS and CDR2 SASEGT. There are 17 residues in the CDR3. V lost 3 bases to trimming and J lost 0 bases; unmatched junction nucleotides: 6. CDR3 amino acids: CASSDPDRGLAKNIQYF. The CDR3 DNA is TGTGCCAGCAGTGATCCGGACAGGGGACTAGCCAAAAACATTCAGTACTTC.

Only one count was recorded for this clone. This sequence joins TRBV6-5 and TRBJ1-3, with D perhaps matching TRBD1 (6 bases). The V gene's germline CDR1 is MNHEY and CDR2 SVGAGI. V gave up 6 bases and J gave up 3 bases, with 12 bases separating them. CDR3 length equals 14 residues. The CDR3: CASRRGQIGNTIYF. For the CDR3, the DNA is TGTGCCAGCAGAAGAGGACAGATTGGAAACACCATATATTTT.

V usage is TRBV9 and J usage is TRBJ1-3, with a weak D call TRBD1 (5 bases). Trimming left V 4 bases short and J 7 bases short, with 12 bases between. The germline V gene encodes CDR1 SGDLS and CDR2 YYNGEE. The CDR3 contains 13 residues. In DNA, the CDR3 is TGTGCCAGCAGCTCTCAGGGCTCGAACACCATATATTTT. It encodes CASSSQGSNTIYF. The whole variable domain, remainder taken from reference TRBV9 and TRBJ1-3, is DSGVTQTPKHLITATGQRVTLRCSPRSGDLSVYWYQQSLDQGLQFLIQYYNGEERAKGNILERFSAQQFPDLHSELNLSSLELGDSALYFCASSSQGSNTIYFGEGSWLTVV.

The V gene is TRBV5-6, the J gene TRBJ2-2; D call uncertain. The germline V and J ends were trimmed by 4 bases and 6 bases, with 10 bases remaining between them. CDR1 is SGHDT, CDR2 YYEEEE, per germline. The CDR3 contains 13 residues. CDR3 sequence reads: CASSLRGSGELFF. CDR3 bases: TGTGCCAGCAGCCTCAGAGGCTCCGGGGAGCTGTTTTTT.

The chain joins TRBV5-1 to TRBJ1-3; unclear D gene. V was pared by 5 bases and J by 2 bases, with 5 bases between. The CDR3 is 12 residues long. Germline V gene lookup returns CDR1 SGHRS and CDR2 YFSETQ. Here the CDR3 reads CASRATGNTIYF. CDR3 DNA: TGCGCCAGCAGAGCAACTGGAAACACCATATATTTT. Full variable domain (rest looked up from reference TRBV5-1 and TRBJ1-3): KAGVTQTPRYLIKTRGQQVTLSCSPISGHRSVSWYQQTPGQGLQFLFEYFSETQRNKGNFPGRFSGRQFSNSRSEMNVSTLELGDSALYLCASRATGNTIYFGEGSWLTVV.

The J gene is TRBJ1-2, the V gene TRBV7-3; D may be TRBD1 (5 bases). V was clipped by 5 bases and J by 8 bases, with 12 bases between them. The germline gives CDR1 SGHTA, CDR2 FQGTGA. The CDR3 extends over 12 amino acids. CDR3 in DNA: TGTGCCAGCAGCACTCCAGGGTCCGGCTACACCTTC. It encodes CASSTPGSGYTF. Complete variable domain (other parts from reference TRBV7-3 and TRBJ1-2): GAGVSQTPSNKVTEKGKYVELRCDPISGHTALYWYRQSLGQGPEFLIYFQGTGAADDSGLPNDRFFAVRPEGSVSTLKIQRTERGDSAVYLCASSTPGSGYTFGSGTRLTVV.

The chain recombines TRBV7-6 with TRBJ2-1, with 11 bases matching TRBD2. This CDR3 has 15 amino acids. Unmatched junction bases numbered 7, after V lost 5 bases and J lost 7 bases. In germline, CDR1 is SGHVS, CDR2 FNYEAQ. CDR3 region: CASSQTGLAGNEQFF. As DNA, the CDR3 is TGTGCCAGCAGCCAAACCGGACTAGCGGGTAATGAGCAGTTCTTC.

The chain uses TRBV28 and TRBJ1-5, with D possibly TRBD1 on 6 matching bases. This CDR3 region has 15 residues. Germline V gives CDR1 MDHEN, CDR2 SYDVKM. V lost 5 bases and J 2 bases, leaving 13 bases between the germline ends. CDR3 protein: CASSGGAAGNQPQHF. CDR3 DNA sequence: TGTGCCAGCAGTGGGGGGGCGGCGGGCAATCAGCCCCAGCATTTT.

The chain joins TRBV5-4 to TRBJ1-5; TRBD1 matches 7 bases. From germline, CDR1 is SGHNT and CDR2 YYREEE (reference sequence). The V segment lost 2 bases and the J segment 3 bases; nucleotides outside the gene matches: 5. This CDR3 spans 15 amino acids. The CDR3 DNA reads TGTGCCAGCAGCTTAGGGGGGACAGACAATCAGCCCCAGCATTTT. Amino acid sequence: CASSLGGTDNQPQHF.

The chain carries TRBV29-1 and TRBJ2-7, with 7 nucleotides matching TRBD1. The CDR3 has 14 amino acids. CDR1 and CDR2 from the germline V gene are SQVTM and ANQGSEA. J lost 2 bases, V lost 6 bases, and 10 bases had no gene match. This CDR3 is CSVQRRTGTYEQYF. The DNA for the CDR3 is TGCAGCGTCCAAAGAAGGACAGGAACCTACGAGCAGTACTTC.

V is TRBV28 and J is TRBJ2-1; the D gene is possibly TRBD2 (6 bases). The V gene's germline CDR1 is MDHEN and CDR2 SYDVKM. Trimming left V 7 bases short and J 6 bases short, with 13 bases between. The CDR3 has 13 residues. DNA for the CDR3: TGTGCCAGCAATGACCGGGACTTCAATGAGCAGTTCTTC. Its protein product is CASNDRDFNEQFF.

The chain couples TRBV19 to TRBJ1-1, with 9 bases matching TRBD1. The CDR3 length is 15 residues. Germline assignment: CDR1 LNHDA and CDR2 SQIVND (reference sequence). Trimming at V came to 6 bases and at J to 4 bases, leaving 9 bases not matched to a gene. CDR3: CASRVGQGQRTEAFF. The DNA for the CDR3 is TGTGCCAGTAGGGTCGGACAGGGGCAACGCACTGAAGCTTTCTTT. Drawing the rest from reference TRBV19 and TRBJ1-1, the complete variable domain is DGGITQSPKYLFRKEGQNVTLSCEQNLNHDAMYWYRQDPGQGLRLIYYSQIVNDFQKGDIAEGYSVSREKKESFPLTVTSAQKNPTAFYLCASRVGQGQRTEAFFGQGTRLTVV.

The rearrangement links TRBV2 to TRBJ2-1; maybe TRBD1 (7 bases). Germline CDR1 SNHLY, CDR2 FYNNEI. The CDR3 runs to 15 residues. Trimming shortened V by 8 bases and J by 1 base, and 15 bases separated the two germline ends. The CDR3 bases are TGTGCCAGCTCGGAGGGGGGACAGTCCTACAATGAGCAGTTCTTC. It yields the protein CASSEGGQSYNEQFF.

The chain has TRBV19 and TRBJ1-3; possibly TRBD1 for D (5 bases). The CDR3 covers 15 residues. Trimming pared 9 bases from V and 0 bases from J, leaving 15 bases between. CDR1 is LNHDA, CDR2 SQIVND, per germline (reference sequence). CDR3 sequence reads: CASHYDRISGNTIYF. The CDR3 nucleotides are TGTGCCAGCCACTACGACAGAATCTCTGGAAACACCATATATTTT. The full variable domain, rest sourced from reference TRBV19 and TRBJ1-3, is DGGITQSPKYLFRKEGQNVTLSCEQNLNHDAMYWYRQDPGQGLRLIYYSQIVNDFQKGDIAEGYSVSREKKESFPLTVTSAQKNPTAFYLCASHYDRISGNTIYFGEGSWLTVV.

CDR3 amino acids: CASRTDRGRSQPQHF. The CDR3 DNA is TGTGCCAGCAGGACCGACAGGGGACGGAGTCAGCCCCAGCATTTT. The genes are TRBV6-5 and TRBJ1-5; 8 bases align to TRBD1. This CDR3 comprises 15 residues. The junction had 10 bases not matched to a gene; V was cut back by 6 bases and J by 6 bases. Germline V CDR1 and CDR2: MNHEY, SVGAGI.

The chain uses TRBV27 and TRBJ2-1; 14 bases are a match to TRBD2. J was trimmed by 8 bases and V by 6 bases; bases with no gene match: 0. The CDR3 contains 13 residues. Germline loops: CDR1 MNHEY, CDR2 SMNVEV (reference sequence). For the CDR3, the DNA is TGTGCCAGCAGGACTAGCGGGAGGGATGAGCAGTTCTTC. It translates to CASRTSGRDEQFF.

This sequence joins TRBV4-3 and TRBJ2-7; no definite D call. Germline V gene lookup returns CDR1 LGHNA and CDR2 YSLEER. V lost 1 base, J lost 3 bases, and 13 bases lay in between. The CDR3 covers 15 residues. CDR3 residues: CASSQGGSANYEQYF. As DNA, the CDR3 is TGCGCCAGCAGCCAAGGCGGTTCAGCTAACTACGAGCAGTACTTC.